This TCR beta chain was captured in a study of beta chain features in type 1 diabetes (dated by TCRdb to 2016 to 2018). About the investigation overall: No differences in mean age, gender distribution, total cell number or subset yield were found between patients and healthy donors. A total of 100 million to 110 million sorted cells were examined across all samples, and a strong correlation was observed between cell number per subset and RNA yield. The study compared the TCRB repertoires of sorted circulating CD4+ T cell subsets in recently diagnosed type 1 diabetes patients with those in matched healthy donors. Regulatory and stem cell-like memory subsets were obtained from only 8 patients and roughly eight healthy donors, while naive and central memory subsets were obtained from all 30 or so donors.

The entire isolated RNA was reverse transcribed using the High Capacity cDNA Reverse Transcription Kit, and thus expressed TCRB transcripts were sequenced. Deep immunoSEQ sequencing was applied to naive, central memory and regulatory T cell samples, giving an average of roughly 3.5 million total reads per sample. Sorted cells were lysed in RLT buffer, and RNA was extracted using DNase-treated RNeasy Micro or Mini kits according to cell number. Each cell subset was processed separately to prevent cross-contamination, with patient and healthy donor samples processed together. TCRB sequences were amplified from cDNA with the immunoSEQ multiplex PCR, producing 87-bp fragments spanning the CDR3 region. Sequencing of the amplicons was performed on the Illumina HiSeq platform. Processing in the source paper ran as follows. Synthetic template baselines were used to correct PCR bias computationally, reads within Hamming distance 2 were collapsed, and singletons that could not be merged were discarded. By aligning reads against IMGT, V, D and J genes, CDR3 length, and insertions or deletions at six rearrangement sites were assigned. Within each subset, clonotype counts were normalized to the number of sorted cells before true diversity and Gini coefficients were calculated with the tcR R package. The overlap coefficient, calculated on TCRB nucleotide sequences, was used to measure repertoire sharing. TCRdb holds this immuneACCESS table with in-frame rearrangements only. Some clones are missing; in checked studies, unresolved V genes explain under half, and the rest has no known cause. The DNA was the basis for D and trimming; V, J and clone size are from that table. The sample table records 150,000 to 200,000 clones; 7% to 9.5% of these occur just once. The leading ten clones occupy 0.7% of the sample.

Each donor gave one peripheral blood draw, approximately 0.11 L on average, collected into heparinised tubes. Using a panel that included CD45RO, CCR7, CD25, CD127, CD95 and CD27, naive, central memory, regulatory and stem cell-like memory CD4+ T cells were sorted on a BD FACSAria II. Purity was above 95% for every sorted population. PBMCs were isolated right away by Lymphoprep density gradient centrifugation and were stained directly, without culture. To minimize batch effects, samples were stained and sorted in pairs, one healthy donor with one patient per experiment. A word on this clone: No cognate antigen has been identified for it. Base qualities are not provided; no much larger clone lies one nucleotide away.

Here is what the overall study found, with its caveats: Because small numbers of individuals were included in the HLA sub-analyses, any influence of HLA type on TCRB rearrangement was left unresolved. PCR may preferentially amplify shorter templates, but because patient and control samples were amplified and corrected together, any resulting skew would affect both groups equally. Naive, central memory and regulatory TCRB repertoires appeared to be more alike among patients than among healthy donors. A moderate but significant shortening of TCRB CDR3 length was observed in type 1 diabetes patients in all four CD4+ subsets. Sequencing cDNA rather than genomic DNA could over-represent highly expressing activated cells, although activation and CD3 levels did not differ between groups. Patients with type 1 diabetes made fewer insertions and deleted more nucleotides at VDJ recombination sites, implying thymic rearrangement abnormalities.

The V end loses 4 bases and the J end loses 6 bases, and a stretch of 9 bases separates them. The CDR3 contains 13 residues, cysteine and phenylalanine counted. Only the CDR3 portion is preserved as DNA: 39 bases, with reading frame beginning at the first base. CDR1 SGHAT and CDR2 FQNNGV were looked up in the germline V gene. The receptor chain draws on TRBV11-2 and TRBJ2-2; the D gene remains uncertain. Sequenced sample: central memory CD4+ T cells from blood. This TCR derives from a woman in her 30s with type 1 diabetes. The CDR3 reads CASSSLRSGELFF. The nucleotides read TGTGCCAGCAGCTCTCTCAGGTCCGGGGAGCTGTTTTTT.